What follows are 21 T cell receptor beta chains derived from one specimen sequenced in a study of blood T cells in healthy people across ages. Alongside a J-beta primer mix, a sample-barcoded 5' primer served in a second PCR lasting about 7 to 12 cycles. TCRdb called the 5' RACE reads again in MiXCR, with one record for every CDR3 protein. This table has 350,000 to 450,000 distinct CDR3 sequences, 45% to 65% appearing once. Source material: blood. The receptors come from a man aged 60 to 69 in good health.

V is TRBV7-3 and J is TRBJ2-3, with 7 bases aligning to TRBD1. The V and J ends lost 2 bases and 0 bases, in that order; junction bases with no gene match: 8. The CDR3 length is 17 residues. Germline V CDR1 and CDR2: SGHTA, FQGTGA. CDR3 protein: CASSLGDRVRSTDTQYF. The CDR3 DNA sequence: TGTGCCAGCAGCTTAGGAGACAGGGTGAGGAGCACAGATACGCAGTATTTT.

This clonotype was recorded a few times. The chain couples TRBV2 to TRBJ2-5, with 8 bases identical to TRBD1. Gene TRBJ2-4 matches the end of the DNA better, so the J call may be wrong. The germline V gene has CDR1 SNHLY and CDR2 FYNNEI. CDR3 size: 15 residues. The CDR3 DNA is TGTGCCAGCAGCCCATCCGGGACAGGTGAAAACATTCAGTACTTC. This gives the protein CASSPSGTGENIQYF.

The CDR3 DNA follows: TGTGCCAGCTCACCTTCACTAGCGGGAGGGACCTACAATGAGCAGTACTTC. Translation gives CASSPSLAGGTYNEQYF. This chain uses TRBV18 with TRBJ2-7, with 13 bases aligning to TRBD2. The CDR3 consists of 17 residues. V shed 3 bases, J shed 7 bases, and the junction held 12 bases outside the gene matches. Germline CDR1 KGHSH, CDR2 LQKENI.

This clonotype has only a few counts. The chain combines TRBV5-6 with TRBJ2-5, with D hard to call. CDR1 and CDR2 (germline): SGHDT, YYEEEE. This CDR3 has 15 residues. The V end lost 1 base, the J end lost 5 bases, and 15 bases lay between the germline ends. The CDR3 is CASSLNWMVKETQYF. The CDR3 nucleotides are TGTGCCAGCAGCTTGAACTGGATGGTTAAGGAGACCCAGTACTTC.

The V gene is TRBV11-1, the J gene TRBJ1-1, with unresolved D. V lost 5 bases and J 1 base, leaving 8 bases between the germline ends. The CDR3 extends over 13 amino acids. The germline gives CDR1 SGHAT, CDR2 FQDESV (reference sequence). Here the CDR3 reads CASSRKPNTEAFF. The CDR3, as DNA: TGTGCCAGCAGCCGGAAGCCGAACACTGAAGCTTTCTTT.

The V call is TRBV7-8, the J call TRBJ2-3; D is uncertain. V lost 1 base, J lost 5 bases, and 13 bases lay in between. The CDR3 is made up of 15 amino acids. The germline V gene has CDR1 SGHVS and CDR2 FQNEAQ. The CDR3 bases are TGTGCCAGCAGCTTAGGGGGTCGGAAGATAGATACGCAGTATTTT. This codes for CASSLGGRKIDTQYF. Full variable domain (outside the CDR3, taken from reference TRBV7-8 and TRBJ2-3): GAGVSQSPRYKVAKRGQDVALRCDPISGHVSLFWYQQALGQGPEFLTYFQNEAQLDKSGLPSDRFFAERPEGSVSTLKIQRTQQEDSAVYLCASSLGGRKIDTQYFGPGTRLTVL.

In regard to this clonotype: A much larger clone differs by one base, so this may be a read error. V is TRBV29-1 and J is TRBJ2-1, with D maybe TRBD2 (5 bases). The germline gives CDR1 SQVTM, CDR2 ANQGSEA. The CDR3 spans 11 residues. The CDR3 nucleotides are TGCAGCGGTGAACCGGGAAATGAGCAGTTCTTC. As protein: CSGEPGNEQFF.

The chain recombines TRBV6-1 with TRBJ2-1; 7 bases are a match to TRBD2. Losses at the gene ends were 7 bases for V and 10 bases for J; bases not matched to a gene: 10. The CDR3 has 13 residues. Germline V gives CDR1 MNHNS, CDR2 SASEGT. The DNA of the CDR3 is TGTGCCAGCATGCGGGGTGGGGGGGGGGAGCAGTTCTTC. Encoded protein: CASMRGGGGEQFF.

The V call is TRBV20-1, the J call TRBJ2-1; a weak D match, TRBD1 (5 bases). From germline, CDR1 is DFQATT and CDR2 SNEGSKA (reference sequence). The CDR3 spans 14 residues. V was trimmed by 6 bases and J by 0 bases, leaving 12 bases between them. In DNA form, the CDR3 reads TGCAGTGCGCAGGGCGGAAGCTCCTACAATGAGCAGTTCTTC. Protein product: CSAQGGSSYNEQFF.

The gene calls are TRBV27 and TRBJ1-5; 9 nucleotides align to TRBD1. Germline V CDR1 and CDR2: MNHEY, SMNVEV (reference sequence). V gave up 5 bases and J gave up 6 bases; unmatched junction bases: 5. This CDR3 has 14 amino acids. The CDR3 sequence: CASSRQGVAQPQHF. CDR3 sequence (DNA): TGTGCCAGCAGTCGACAGGGGGTGGCTCAGCCCCAGCATTTT.

Points on this clonotype: The conserved closing phenylalanine or tryptophan is absent in this CDR3, likely reflecting a read error. J is TRBJ1-1 and V is TRBV7-2, with D unclear. The CDR3 length is 16 residues. Germline V gives CDR1 SGHTA, CDR2 FQGNSA. The V and J ends lost 2 bases and 5 bases respectively, with 18 bases between them. CDR3 amino acids: CASSLWVGVGATEAFL. For the CDR3, the DNA is TGTGCCAGCAGCTTATGGGTCGGGGTCGGAGCGACTGAAGCTTTCCTT.

This clonotype has only one observation. This chain links TRBV4-3 with TRBJ2-1, with D possibly being TRBD1 (6 bases). Germline CDR1 and CDR2: LGHNA and YSLEER. Trimming removed 1 base at V and 4 bases at J, with 8 bases between. CDR3 length: 14 residues. CDR3 nucleotide sequence: TGCGCCAGCAGCCAAGGACAGGTTTACAATGAGCAGTTCTTC. The encoded protein is CASSQGQVYNEQFF.

As for this clonotype: Just one base apart from a much larger clone, this may be a read error. The J gene is TRBJ2-1, the V gene TRBV20-1, with a weak D call TRBD2 (6 bases). The DNA end is a closer match to TRBJ2-7, so the J assignment may be wrong. The germline V gene encodes CDR1 DFQATT and CDR2 SNEGSKA (reference sequence). The CDR3 length is 13 residues. The DNA for the CDR3 is TGCAGTGCTCCGGGACTCCTTAACAATGAGCAGTACTTC. It specifies CSAPGLLNNEQYF.

This chain links TRBV20-1 with TRBJ2-4; 7 nucleotides line up with TRBD1. With the DNA end fitting TRBJ2-5 better, the J assignment may be wrong. Germline CDR1 DFQATT, CDR2 SNEGSKA (reference sequence). This CDR3 comprises 15 residues. CDR3 sequence: CSATSGQARKETQYF. DNA of the CDR3: TGCAGTGCTACCTCCGGACAGGCGAGGAAAGAGACCCAGTACTTC.

The chain uses TRBV4-3 and TRBJ2-1; D assignment may be TRBD1 or TRBD2 (6 bases each). The J call may be incorrect, as the DNA end agrees better with TRBJ2-7. CDR1 LGHNA and CDR2 YSLEER come from the germline V gene. The CDR3 is 17 amino acids. The CDR3 loop is CASSQDLPSDEGDEQYF. CDR3 nucleotides: TGCGCCAGCAGCCAAGATCTTCCTAGCGACGAGGGGGATGAGCAGTACTTC.

This rearrangement joins TRBV6-6 to TRBJ1-6; TRBD1 matches at 7 bases. V was clipped by 6 bases and J by 5 bases; unmatched bases: 7. Per germline, CDR1 MNHNY and CDR2 SVGAGI (reference sequence). This CDR3 comprises 15 residues. This CDR3 is CASSPVGQNNSPLHF. The CDR3 nucleotides read TGTGCCAGCAGCCCCGTGGGACAGAATAATTCACCCCTCCACTTT.

The rearrangement uses TRBV28 and TRBJ2-7, with 8 bases fitting TRBD1. The V segment lost 8 bases and the J segment 5 bases; nucleotides outside the gene matches: 5. Per germline, CDR1 MDHEN and CDR2 SYDVKM. The CDR3 spans 12 residues. The CDR3 sequence: CASLGQGDEQYF. For the CDR3, the DNA is TGTGCCAGCCTCGGACAGGGCGACGAGCAGTACTTC.

This clonotype was detected ten times or more. This sequence joins TRBV7-8 and TRBJ2-7; D might be TRBD1 (8 bases). Trimming left V 1 base short and J 6 bases short, with 13 bases between. Looked up from germline, CDR1 is SGHVS and CDR2 is FQNEAQ. The CDR3 sequence is 14 residues long. The CDR3 nucleotides read TGTGCCAGCAGCTTAGGGACAGGGAGGGCCGAGCAGTACTTC. Encoded protein: CASSLGTGRAEQYF.

The chain joins TRBV7-2 to TRBJ1-1, with no clear D. Trimming left V 5 bases short and J 1 base short, with 11 bases between. Germline CDR1 reads SGHTA; CDR2 reads FQGNSA. The CDR3 is 14 residues long. CDR3 sequence (DNA): TGTGCCAGCAGCACAACACCCGCGAACACTGAAGCTTTCTTT. Encoded protein: CASSTTPANTEAFF.

The rearrangement uses TRBV20-1 and TRBJ2-3; no definite D call. The length of the CDR3 is 13 residues. Trimming took 4 bases from V and 0 from J, leaving 8 bases between them. Germline CDR1 and CDR2: DFQATT and SNEGSKA (reference sequence). The CDR3 sequence is CSATSPSTDTQYF. CDR3 in DNA: TGCAGTGCTACGTCGCCGAGCACAGATACGCAGTATTTT.

Points on this clonotype: The conserved phenylalanine or tryptophan normally closing the CDR3 is absent here, so this likely arose from a read error. V gene TRBV25-1 combines with J gene TRBJ1-2, with D possibly TRBD1 on 6 matching bases. The CDR3 runs to 13 residues. V lost 6 bases and J 5 bases, leaving 13 bases between the germline ends. Per the germline V gene, CDR1 is MGHDK and CDR2 is SYGVNS. For the CDR3, the DNA is TGTGCCAGCAGCCAAGGGGGGGCTTATGGCTACACCGTC. Protein sequence: CASSQGGAYGYTV.